The 5 T cell receptor beta chains in this list originate from one sample, sequenced in a study of T cell repertoires in cytomegalovirus infection. TCRdb reanalysed the reads using MiXCR and keeps one entry per CDR3 protein. The sample has approximately 100,000 distinct CDR3 sequences; 42% are singletons. Antigens for these TCRs are unknown. The sequencing used CD8+ T cells from cultured PBMCs, collected from culture after CMV antigen stimulation. The receptors shown here come from a human donor in good health (CMV status not recorded). Some clones in this sample may be carry-over from other donors' samples.

Points on this clonotype: One end of the junction does not line up with germline, which may come from a read error. V and J are TRBV9 and TRBJ1-2; a possible D gene is TRBD1 (6 bases). The CDR3 has 15 amino acids. CDR1 is SGDLS and CDR2 is YYNGEE in the germline V gene. The CDR3 DNA sequence: TGTGTCAGCAGCCCACAACCGGACAGTTCCTATGGCTACACCTTC. The encoded protein is CVSSPQPDSSYGYTF. The full variable domain, completed using reference TRBV9 and TRBJ1-2, is DSGVTQTPKHLITATGQRVTLRCSPRSGDLSVYWYQQSLDQGLQFLIQYYNGEERAKGNILERFSAQQFPDLHSELNLSSLELGDSALYFCVSSPQPDSSYGYTFGSGTRLTVV.

The rearrangement joins TRBV20-1 to TRBJ2-1, with TRBD2 matching 8 bases. J gave up 4 bases and V 6 bases, and 11 bases lay outside the gene matches. The CDR3 has 15 residues. Germline V gives CDR1 DFQATT, CDR2 SNEGSKA (reference sequence). The CDR3 nucleotides are TGCAGTGCGCCAGCGGGGGAAGGGGGGTACAATGAGCAGTTCTTC. This gives the protein CSAPAGEGGYNEQFF.

This clonotype was recorded a few times. This sequence joins TRBV6-5 and TRBJ2-7; 9 bases agree with TRBD1. The CDR3 is 14 residues long. The J segment lost 3 bases and the V segment lost 4 bases, leaving 4 bases of the junction unmatched. The V gene's germline CDR1 is MNHEY and CDR2 SVGAGI. CDR3 loop: CASSFGDRDYEQYF. The DNA for the CDR3 is TGTGCCAGCAGTTTCGGGGACAGGGACTACGAGCAGTACTTC.

The V and J genes are TRBV18 and TRBJ1-4; D not resolved. CDR3 length: 15 amino acids. CDR1 is KGHSH and CDR2 is LQKENI in the germline V gene. V was cut by 0 bases and J by 2 bases, with 7 bases left in between. This chain's CDR3 is CASSPPSGTNEKLFF. CDR3 in DNA: TGTGCCAGCTCACCACCTTCGGGGACTAATGAAAAACTGTTTTTT.

This clonotype was picked up many times. DNA for the CDR3: TGTGCCAGCTCACCGTCGACGCGCGCTGGCTCAGGCCGGAATGAAAAACTGTTTTTT. Its translation is CASSPSTRAGSGRNEKLFF. The V and J genes are TRBV18 and TRBJ1-4; D unresolved. Between the trimmed V and J ends, which lost 3 bases and 5 bases, there was a span of 25 bases. This CDR3 is 19 amino acids long. CDR1 and CDR2 from the germline V gene are KGHSH and LQKENI.